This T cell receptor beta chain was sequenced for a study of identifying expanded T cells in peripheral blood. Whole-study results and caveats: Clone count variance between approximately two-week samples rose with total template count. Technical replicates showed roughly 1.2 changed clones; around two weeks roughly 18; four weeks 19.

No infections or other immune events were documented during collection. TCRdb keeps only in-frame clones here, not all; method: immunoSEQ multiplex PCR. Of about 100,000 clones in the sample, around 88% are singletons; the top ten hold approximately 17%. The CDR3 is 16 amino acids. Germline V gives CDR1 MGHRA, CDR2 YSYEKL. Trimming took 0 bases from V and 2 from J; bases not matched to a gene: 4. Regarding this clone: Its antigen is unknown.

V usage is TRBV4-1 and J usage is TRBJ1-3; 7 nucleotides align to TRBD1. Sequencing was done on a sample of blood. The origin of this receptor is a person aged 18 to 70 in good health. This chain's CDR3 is CASSQDDQGAGNTIYF. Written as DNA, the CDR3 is TGCGCCAGCAGCCAAGATGACCAGGGGGCTGGAAACACCATATATTTT.